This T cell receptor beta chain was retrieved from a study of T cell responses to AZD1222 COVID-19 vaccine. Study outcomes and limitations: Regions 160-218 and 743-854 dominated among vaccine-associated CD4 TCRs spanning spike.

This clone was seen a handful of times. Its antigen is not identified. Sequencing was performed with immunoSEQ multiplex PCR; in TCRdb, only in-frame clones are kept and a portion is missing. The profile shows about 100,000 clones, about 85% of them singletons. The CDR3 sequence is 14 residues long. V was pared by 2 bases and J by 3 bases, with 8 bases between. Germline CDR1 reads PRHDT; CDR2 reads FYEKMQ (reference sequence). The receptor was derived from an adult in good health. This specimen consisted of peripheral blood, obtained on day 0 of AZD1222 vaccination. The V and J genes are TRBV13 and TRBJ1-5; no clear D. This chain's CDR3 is CASSLQRVNQPQHF. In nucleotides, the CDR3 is TGTGCCAGCAGCTTACAACGGGTCAATCAGCCCCAGCATTTT. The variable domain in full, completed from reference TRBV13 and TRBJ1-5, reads AAGVIQSPRHLIKEKRETATLKCYPIPRHDTVYWYQQGPGQDPQFLISFYEKMQSDKGSIPDRFSAQQFSDYHSELNMSSLELGDSALYFCASSLQRVNQPQHFGDGTRLSIL.